The present TCR beta chain was sequenced within a study of immune cell composition in non-small cell lung cancer. Study in general: Histologic subtype was mainly adenocarcinoma or squamous cell carcinoma. Study results and limitations: Tumour-reactive clones were not shown to match dominant in vivo tumour clones. Top 10 clone scores and clonality were higher in squamous than adenocarcinoma.

A word on this clone: The antigen is undetermined.

CDR1 LGHNA and CDR2 YNFKEQ come from the germline V gene. Trimming pared 0 bases from V and 0 bases from J, leaving 12 bases between. The CDR3 length is 17 residues. Template was genomic DNA from frozen, unsorted single-cell suspensions. Some clones are missing from TCRdb's copy, which holds only in-frame ones; the method was immunoSEQ multiplex PCR. Among hundreds of clones listed, around 73% were seen once. The sequenced sample was lung tumor tissue. This chain links TRBV4-2 with TRBJ1-3, with D possibly being TRBD1 (5 bases). This receptor was taken from a human donor with non-small cell lung cancer. In DNA, the CDR3 is TGTGCCAGCAGCCAAGATGGACACCCCTCCTCTGGAAACACCATATATTTT. It yields the protein CASSQDGHPSSGNTIYF.